This paragraph covers one T cell receptor beta chain sequence. This record belongs to a study of technical replicates of blood from several donors. Measured with immunoSEQ multiplex PCR; TCRdb has only the in-frame clones, and not every one. This repertoire shows tens of thousands of clones, 93% found once; its top ten account for less than 0.3%. V shed 1 base and J shed 0 bases, with 16 bases lying between them. CDR1 and CDR2 (germline): SGHDN, FVKESK. The length of the CDR3 is 18 residues. The receptor was derived from a human donor in good health. Sequences were obtained from T cells isolated from PBMCs. The J gene is TRBJ1-5, the V gene TRBV14; D ambiguous. DNA for the CDR3: TGTGCCAGCAGCCAAGTTATGTTTTCACAGACTAGCAATCAGCCCCAGCATTTT. Its protein product is CASSQVMFSQTSNQPQHF.